These T cell receptor beta chains were read from a single sample in a study of T cell responses to AZD1222 COVID-19 vaccine. Method: immunoSEQ multiplex PCR; TCRdb's copy keeps in-frame clones and lacks some. The data contain some 150,000 clones, 70% to 90% of them singletons. The input for sequencing was peripheral blood, taken on day 0 of AZD1222 vaccination. The receptor source for this set is an adult in good health. Each CDR3 is given with its conserved first and last residue. D genes are given only for firm matches. Size is stated for part of the rows, as once, few or many counts, or as a class when the clone is expanded.

.	TRBV6-6	TRBJ2-1	TRBD2	TGTGCCAGCAGTCCTTATAGCGGGACCCGCCGGGGCGATGAGCAGTTCTTC	CASSPYSGTRRGDEQFF
.	TRBV14	TRBJ1-6	.	TGTGCCAGCAGCCGCGACTATTCACCCCTCCACTTT	CASSRDYSPLHF
.	TRBV9	TRBJ1-4	.	TGTGCCAGCAGCGTAGACCCGGGGGCCCCTAATGAAAAACTGTTTTTT	CASSVDPGAPNEKLFF
.	TRBV9	TRBJ1-6	.	TGTGCCAGCAGCGTAACCCCTGGGGGGCTTAATTCACCCCTCCACTTT	CASSVTPGGLNSPLHF
.	TRBV5-1	TRBJ2-1	TRBD1	TGCGCCAGCAGCCTCGCGGGACAGGGGTTTCATGAGCAGTTCTTC	CASSLAGQGFHEQFF
.	TRBV6-4	TRBJ2-1	TRBD1	TGTGCCAGCAACCCAACAGGGGATAGTTACAATGAGCAGTTCTTC	CASNPTGDSYNEQFF
.	TRBV10-3	TRBJ2-7	TRBD2	TGTGCCATCAGCGGACTAGCGGGAGCCGTCGAGCAGTACTTC	CAISGLAGAVEQYF
.	TRBV7-2	TRBJ2-2	TRBD1	TGTGCCAGCACCCCACCGGGACAGGGGTTCGGCACCGGGGAGCTGTTTTTT	CASTPPGQGFGTGELFF
.	TRBV7-2	TRBJ2-7	TRBD1	TGTGCCAGCAGCTTAGTGGGGACAGGGGCTCTCGAGCAGTACTTC	CASSLVGTGALEQYF
.	TRBV27	TRBJ2-2	.	TGTGCCAGCAGTTTATCCACCCCCCCTGCTATCGGGGAGCTGTTTTTT	CASSLSTPPAIGELFF
.	TRBV7-3	TRBJ1-2	.	TGTGCCAGCAGCTTAGGAGGGGTTGAAGGCTACACCTTC	CASSLGGVEGYTF
.	TRBV18	TRBJ2-2	.	TGTGCCAGCTCACCCCCGGGCTTGGGGGACGGGGAGCTGTTTTTT	CASSPPGLGDGELFF
.	TRBV15	TRBJ2-7	.	TGTGCCACCAGCAGAGATCGAACAGGGTACGAGCAGTACTTC	CATSRDRTGYEQYF
.	TRBV10-3	TRBJ1-1	TRBD1	TGTGCCATCAGTGCAGGACAGGGGGAAGCTTTCTTT	CAISAGQGEAFF
.	TRBV4-2	TRBJ2-7	TRBD2	TGTGCCAGCAGCCAAGATAGGGAGGGGACTAGCCACTCCTACGAGCAGTACTTC	CASSQDREGTSHSYEQYF
.	TRBV4-3	TRBJ1-6	.	TGCGCCAGCAGCCAAGATAGACTACCGGATTCACCCCTCCACTTT	CASSQDRLPDSPLHF
few	TRBV6-2/TRBV6-3	TRBJ2-1	TRBD2	TGTGCCAGCAGTGGTCGAGCGGGAGTGTTTGACAATGAGCAGTTCTTC	CASSGRAGVFDNEQFF
.	TRBV4-3	TRBJ2-1	TRBD2	TGCGCCAGCAGCCAAGATCATTGGACTAGCGGGAGTGAGGACAATGAGCAGTTCTTC	CASSQDHWTSGSEDNEQFF
.	TRBV21-1	TRBJ1-2	.	TGTGCCAGCAGCAAAGGCTTTCCTATAACCATCCCTCCGGGGGGCTACACCTTC	CASSKGFPITIPPGGYTF
.	TRBV4-3	TRBJ2-3	TRBD2	TGCGCCAGCAGCCCAAAGGGGGTAGCGGGAGGATTTGATACGCAGTATTTT	CASSPKGVAGGFDTQYF
.	TRBV3-1/TRBV3-2	TRBJ1-2	.	TGTGCCAGCAGCCAAGCCACAGGGAACTATGGCTACACCTTC	CASSQATGNYGYTF
.	TRBV28	TRBJ1-1	.	TGTGCCAGCAGTTTATGGGGGAAGGGTTTCTTT	CASSLWGKGFF
.	TRBV7-2	TRBJ1-2	.	TGTGCCAGCAGCTTACCCACAGGGTATGGCTACACCTTC	CASSLPTGYGYTF
.	TRBV19	TRBJ1-5	TRBD1	TGTGCCAGTAGCGAAGGGGGAGTCAGGGGGAAACGCAATCAGCCCCAGCATTTT	CASSEGGVRGKRNQPQHF
few	TRBV29-1	TRBJ1-2	.	TGCAGCGTCTCCGAGGGTGGCTACACCTTC	CSVSEGGYTF
.	TRBV11-2	TRBJ2-7	TRBD1	TGTGCCAGCAGCCTCGGGACAGGGGGCTACACTTCCTACGAGCAGTACTTC	CASSLGTGGYTSYEQYF
.	TRBV7-3	TRBJ2-1	TRBD2	TGTGCCAGCAGCTTAAACCCGAGAGCTAGCGGGAGGGCCTCTGAGCAGTTCTTC	CASSLNPRASGRASEQFF
.	TRBV28	TRBJ1-5	.	TGTGCCAGCAGTTTGGATGGTGGCGGCAATCAGCCCCAGCATTTT	CASSLDGGGNQPQHF
.	TRBV7-3	TRBJ2-1	.	TGTGCCAGCAGCTTAGCCGCGGGCCCCTACAATGAGCAGTTCTTC	CASSLAAGPYNEQFF
once	TRBV7-9	TRBJ2-7	.	TGTGCCAGCAGCTTGTTTCCGGACATCTCCTACGAGCAGTACTTC	CASSLFPDISYEQYF
.	TRBV5-1	TRBJ1-2	.	TGCGCCAGCAGCTTGCCCGAGACGGGGGCTCGCGGCTACACCTTC	CASSLPETGARGYTF
once	TRBV2	TRBJ1-5	.	TGTGCCAGCAGTGTTAGACAGCTAAATCAGCCCCAGCATTTT	CASSVRQLNQPQHF
.	TRBV4-1	TRBJ2-5	TRBD1	TGCGCCAGCAGCCAAGCCGGGACAGGGGAAGAGACCCAGTACTTC	CASSQAGTGEETQYF
many	TRBV19	TRBJ2-3	TRBD1	TGTGCCAGTAGTGCGACAGGGGGCACAGATACGCAGTATTTT	CASSATGGTDTQYF
.	TRBV7-2	TRBJ2-2	.	TGTGCCAGCAGCTTAGCGCTGGGGGACACCGGGGAGCTGTTTTTT	CASSLALGDTGELFF
once	TRBV5-1	TRBJ2-1	.	TGCGCCAGCAGCTCCGGGCGATCCGATGAGCAGTTCTTC	CASSSGRSDEQFF
.	TRBV7-2	TRBJ1-6	.	TGTGCCAGCAGCTCTCAACAGGGTTATAATTCACCCCTCCACTTT	CASSSQQGYNSPLHF
.	TRBV2	TRBJ2-7	TRBD1	TGTGCCAGCAGTCGAGACAGGGGCTACGAGCAGTACTTC	CASSRDRGYEQYF
.	TRBV11-2	TRBJ1-1	.	TGTGCCAGCAGCGCCTCCCCAGGGGCTGAAGCTTTCTTT	CASSASPGAEAFF